These 21 T cell receptor beta chains originate from one sample sequenced in a study of technical replicates of blood from a handful of donors. Sequencing used immunoSEQ multiplex PCR; TCRdb keeps in-frame clones, though not all of them. Found here are about 100,000 clones, roughly 94% of them singletons; the top ten hold around 0.3%. The sample comprised T cells isolated from PBMCs. The receptor source for this set is a human donor in good health.

The rearrangement uses TRBV29-1 and TRBJ1-2; no definite D call. V was pared by 2 bases and J by 2 bases, with 9 bases between. Germline CDR1 and CDR2: SQVTM and ANQGSEA. This CDR3 comprises 13 residues. CDR3 region: CSVEPGSNYGYTF. CDR3 DNA sequence: TGCAGCGTTGAACCCGGTTCGAACTATGGCTACACCTTC.

The chain recombines TRBV10-3 with TRBJ2-7; 10 nucleotides align to TRBD2. J lost 4 bases, V lost 3 bases, and 6 bases had no gene match. This CDR3 spans 15 amino acids. The germline CDR1 and CDR2 sequences are ENHRY and SYGVKD. CDR3 in DNA: TGTGCCATCAGTGAAGCTAGCGGGAGTGGGTACGAGCAGTACTTC. Amino acids: CAISEASGSGYEQYF.

In nucleotides, the CDR3 is TGCGCCAGCAGCTTGGGCTACGAGCAGTACTTC. Its translation is CASSLGYEQYF. The chain couples TRBV5-1 to TRBJ2-5; no firm D call. TRBJ2-7 explains the end of the DNA better; the J call may be wrong. The CDR3 has 11 amino acids. Looked up from germline, CDR1 is SGHRS and CDR2 is YFSETQ.

The V gene is TRBV15, the J gene TRBJ2-1; unclear D gene. CDR1 and CDR2 from the germline V gene are LNHNV and YYDKDF (reference sequence). V lost 3 bases and J 3 bases, leaving 15 bases between the germline ends. CDR3 length equals 16 residues. In DNA, the CDR3 is TGTGCCACCAGCAGTGAAATCCTACACAGCTACAATGAGCAGTTCTTC. Protein sequence: CATSSEILHSYNEQFF. The variable domain in full, completed from reference TRBV15 and TRBJ2-1, reads DAMVIQNPRYQVTQFGKPVTLSCSQTLNHNVMYWYQQKSSQAPKLLFHYYDKDFNNEADTPDNFQSRRPNTSFCFLDIRSPGLGDTAMYLCATSSEILHSYNEQFFGPGTRLTVL.

CDR3 DNA sequence: TGTGCCAGCACCGGAATACAGGTAGCCAAAAACATTCAGTACTTC. Encoded protein: CASTGIQVAKNIQYF. The gene calls are TRBV2 and TRBJ2-4, with a weak D call TRBD1 (5 bases). With 7 bases removed from V and 0 bases from J, the gap between germline ends came to 13 bases. Germline CDR1 is SNHLY and CDR2 is FYNNEI. This CDR3 contains 15 residues.

The rearrangement links TRBV7-8 to TRBJ1-1; 7 bases line up with TRBD1. CDR1 SGHVS and CDR2 FQNEAQ come from the germline V gene. The CDR3 runs 17 residues. The V gene end was trimmed by 5 bases and the J gene end by 0 bases; junction bases not matched to a gene: 12. CDR3 DNA sequence: TGTGCCAGCAGCCTGGGACAGACGGGGGTGATGAACACTGAAGCTTTCTTT. The encoded protein is CASSLGQTGVMNTEAFF.

This clone turned up a few times. This chain uses TRBV25-1 with TRBJ1-1; possible D gene TRBD1, 6 bases. The germline V gene has CDR1 MGHDK and CDR2 SYGVNS. The V and J ends lost 8 bases and 2 bases respectively, with 12 bases between them. The CDR3 totals 13 residues. This chain's CDR3 is CASEQQGNTEAFF. The CDR3 coding sequence is TGTGCCAGCGAACAACAGGGCAACACTGAAGCTTTCTTT.

V gene TRBV19 combines with J gene TRBJ2-5; TRBD1 matches 8 bases. The ends lost 5 bases at V and 5 bases at J; junction bases unmatched: 7. Germline CDR1 reads LNHDA; CDR2 reads SQIVND (reference sequence). The CDR3 spans 14 residues. CDR3 nucleotide sequence: TGTGCCAGTAGTCCGGGACAGGATGGGGAGACCCAGTACTTC. Translating gives CASSPGQDGETQYF.

V usage is TRBV11-2 and J usage is TRBJ1-4; 12 positions match TRBD1. Germline lookup yields CDR1 SGHAT and CDR2 FQNNGV. V gave up 0 bases and J gave up 5 bases; unmatched junction bases: 13. This CDR3 has 20 residues. Here the CDR3 DNA reads TGTGCCAGCAGCTTAGATGGTCGGCCGGGACAGGGGGCGGCCAATGAAAAACTGTTTTTT. This gives the protein CASSLDGRPGQGAANEKLFF.

The chain couples TRBV4-3 to TRBJ2-7, with TRBD1 matching over 10 bases. Losses at the gene ends were 4 bases for V and 4 bases for J; bases not matched to a gene: 4. CDR3 length equals 14 residues. Germline V gene data show CDR1 as LGHNA and CDR2 as YSLEER. The CDR3 loop reads CASSLRQGAYEQYF. For the CDR3, the DNA is TGCGCCAGCAGCCTTAGACAGGGGGCGTACGAGCAGTACTTC.

V gene TRBV7-2 combines with J gene TRBJ1-1; 8 bases align to TRBD1. Unmatched junction bases numbered 6, after V lost 5 bases and J lost 1 base. Per germline, CDR1 SGHTA and CDR2 FQGNSA. The CDR3 length is 15 residues. The CDR3 nucleotides read TGTGCCAGCAGCCAATGGACAGGGAGGAACACTGAAGCTTTCTTT. Translated, it gives CASSQWTGRNTEAFF.

The chain recombines TRBV7-2 with TRBJ2-7, with D unresolved. Looked up from germline, CDR1 is SGHTA and CDR2 is FQGNSA. V shed 6 bases and J shed 0 bases, with 9 bases lying between them. CDR3 size: 13 residues. Written as DNA, the CDR3 is TGTGCCAGCAGGTTTACGGGCTCCTACGAGCAGTACTTC. Residues: CASRFTGSYEQYF.

The V call is TRBV30, the J call TRBJ1-1; a weak D match, TRBD1 (5 bases). The V and J ends lost 6 bases and 7 bases respectively, with 15 bases between them. Germline V CDR1 and CDR2: GTSNPN, SVGIG (reference sequence). CDR3 length: 12 amino acids. Here the CDR3 reads CACSPQGSEAFF. CDR3 sequence (DNA): TGTGCCTGTTCCCCCCAGGGAAGTGAAGCTTTCTTT.

For the CDR3, the DNA is TGCAGCGTTTGGACGGGAGGATCCGGGGAGCTGTTTTTT. Translation: CSVWTGGSGELFF. V is TRBV29-1 and J is TRBJ2-2; 7 bases line up with TRBD2. J lost 6 bases, V lost 5 bases, and 6 bases had no gene match. This CDR3 is built from 13 residues. Per germline, CDR1 SQVTM and CDR2 ANQGSEA.

V and J are TRBV7-9 and TRBJ2-6, with 8 positions matching TRBD2. Looked up from germline, CDR1 is SEHNR and CDR2 is FQNEAQ (reference sequence). The CDR3 has 15 residues. V was clipped by 5 bases and J by 3 bases; unmatched bases: 3. The CDR3 nucleotides are TGTGCCAGCAGCCCCGGGACTAGTGGGGCCAACGTCCTGACTTTC. This translates into CASSPGTSGANVLTF.

This chain links TRBV29-1 with TRBJ1-2; 7 bases are shared with TRBD1. The CDR3 has 14 amino acids. V lost 0 bases, J lost 4 bases, and 5 bases stayed unmatched. Germline CDR1 reads SQVTM; CDR2 reads ANQGSEA. The DNA of the CDR3 is TGCAGCGTTGAAGATAACAGGGGCCTCTATGGCTACACCTTC. This codes for CSVEDNRGLYGYTF. The full variable domain, its missing parts supplied by reference TRBV29-1 and TRBJ1-2, is SAVISQKPSRDICQRGTSLTIQCQVDSQVTMMFWYRQQPGQSLTLIATANQGSEATYESGFVIDKFPISRPNLTFSTLTVSNMSPEDSSIYLCSVEDNRGLYGYTFGSGTRLTVV.

V gene TRBV10-3 combines with J gene TRBJ1-2; 8 nucleotides agree with TRBD1. The length of the CDR3 is 13 residues. Germline CDR1 and CDR2: ENHRY and SYGVKD. The trim removed 8 bases at V and 7 bases at J, leaving 9 bases unmatched. CDR3 residues: CAISPGGAFGYTF. The CDR3 bases are TGTGCCATCTCCCCAGGGGGCGCTTTTGGCTACACCTTC.

V usage is TRBV5-1 and J usage is TRBJ2-7; TRBD1 aligns across 7 bases. The CDR3 loop spans 14 amino acids. The germline V gene encodes CDR1 SGHRS and CDR2 YFSETQ. V was pared by 4 bases and J by 5 bases, with 9 bases of the junction left unmatched. In DNA form, the CDR3 reads TGCGCCAGCAGCCCGACAGGGAACCTTAACGAGCAGTACTTC. Its protein is CASSPTGNLNEQYF.

This clone was observed a handful of times. The chain employs TRBV6-5 and TRBJ2-7, with a tentative D call TRBD2 (6 bases). Between the trimmed V and J ends, which lost 2 bases and 3 bases, there was a span of 8 bases. The CDR3 is 13 residues long. Germline loops: CDR1 MNHEY, CDR2 SVGAGI. DNA of the CDR3: TGTGCCAGCAGTTACGGCGGGAACTACGAGCAGTACTTC. Residues: CASSYGGNYEQYF.

The chain employs TRBV29-1 and TRBJ1-1, with TRBD1 matching over 7 bases. V was pared by 6 bases and J by 1 base, with 5 bases of the junction left unmatched. The germline gives CDR1 SQVTM, CDR2 ANQGSEA. CDR3 length equals 13 residues. For the CDR3, the DNA is TGCAGCGTGGGGACAGCCAGGAACACTGAAGCTTTCTTT. Amino acids: CSVGTARNTEAFF.

The rearrangement links TRBV13 to TRBJ2-5; 12 bases agree with TRBD1. Germline loops: CDR1 PRHDT, CDR2 FYEKMQ (reference sequence). V lost 4 bases to trimming and J lost 5 bases; unmatched junction nucleotides: 5. CDR3 length: 15 residues. CDR3 loop: CASSSGTGGRETQYF. Written as DNA, the CDR3 is TGTGCCAGCAGCTCCGGGACAGGGGGCCGGGAGACCCAGTACTTC.